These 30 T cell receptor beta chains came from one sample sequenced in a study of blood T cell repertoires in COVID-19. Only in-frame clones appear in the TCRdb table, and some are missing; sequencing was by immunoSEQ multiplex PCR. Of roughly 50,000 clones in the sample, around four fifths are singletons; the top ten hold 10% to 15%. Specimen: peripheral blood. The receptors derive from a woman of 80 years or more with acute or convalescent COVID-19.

The CDR3 here is CASSPISSASNTGELFF. As DNA, the CDR3 is TGTGCCAGCAGCCCTATTTCTAGCGCTTCGAACACCGGGGAGCTGTTTTTT. The chain has TRBV7-8 and TRBJ2-2; D is possibly TRBD2 (6 bases). Germline CDR1 SGHVS, CDR2 FQNEAQ. V was pared by 5 bases and J by 0 bases, with 16 bases between. CDR3 length: 17 amino acids.

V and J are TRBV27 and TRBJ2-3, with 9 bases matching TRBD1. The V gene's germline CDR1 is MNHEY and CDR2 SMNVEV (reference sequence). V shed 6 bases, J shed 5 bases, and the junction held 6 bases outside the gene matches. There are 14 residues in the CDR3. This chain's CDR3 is CASRGTGSIDTQYF. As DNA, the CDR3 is TGTGCCAGCAGGGGGACAGGGAGTATAGATACGCAGTATTTT.

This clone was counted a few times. CDR3 loop: CASSIDSEGATQYF. The CDR3 DNA reads TGTGCCAGTAGTATAGACAGCGAGGGGGCGACCCAGTACTTC. The gene calls are TRBV19 and TRBJ2-5; the match to TRBD1 covers 7 bases. J lost 7 bases, V lost 0 bases, and 5 bases had no gene match. Germline V lookup: CDR1 LNHDA, CDR2 SQIVND (reference sequence). The CDR3 covers 14 residues.

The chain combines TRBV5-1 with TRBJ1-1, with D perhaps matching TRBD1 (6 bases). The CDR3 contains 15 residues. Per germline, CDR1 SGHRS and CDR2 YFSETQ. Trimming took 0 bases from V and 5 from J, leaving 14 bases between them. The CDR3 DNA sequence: TGCGCCAGCAGCTTGGATCCCGGGACAAAGACTGAAGCTTTCTTT. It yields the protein CASSLDPGTKTEAFF.

CDR3 sequence (DNA): TGTGCCTGGAGTGGTGACAGGGCGAATCAGCCCCAGCATTTT. Translated: CAWSGDRANQPQHF. The chain recombines TRBV30 with TRBJ1-5; TRBD1 matches at 7 bases. The V gene's germline CDR1 is GTSNPN and CDR2 SVGIG (reference sequence). Trimming removed 1 base from V and 4 bases from J; junction bases left unmatched: 4. This CDR3 is 14 amino acids long.

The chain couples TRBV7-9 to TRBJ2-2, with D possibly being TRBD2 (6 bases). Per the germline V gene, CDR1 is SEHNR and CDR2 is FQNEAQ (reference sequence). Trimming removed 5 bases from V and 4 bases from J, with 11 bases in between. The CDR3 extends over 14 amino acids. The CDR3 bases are TGTGCCAGCAGCGCAGATAGCGGCACCGGGGAGCTGTTTTTT. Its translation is CASSADSGTGELFF.

The CDR3 here is CASSLLQGSAFF. The CDR3 DNA reads as TGTGCCAGCAGCCTACTACAGGGTTCGGCTTTCTTT. The V gene is TRBV3-1 (or the pseudogene TRBV3-2), the J gene TRBJ1-1, with D tentatively TRBD1 (6 bases). CDR1 LGHDT and CDR2 YNNKEL come from the germline V gene (reference sequence). The CDR3 runs 12 residues. Between the trimmed V and J ends, which lost 4 bases and 11 bases, there was a span of 14 bases.

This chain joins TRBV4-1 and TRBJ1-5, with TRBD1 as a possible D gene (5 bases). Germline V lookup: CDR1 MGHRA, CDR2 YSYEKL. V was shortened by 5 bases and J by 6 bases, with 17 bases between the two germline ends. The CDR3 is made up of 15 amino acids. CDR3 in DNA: TGCGCCAGCAGCTTAAGCCTCGGGGGTGGTCAGCCCCAGCATTTT. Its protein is CASSLSLGGGQPQHF.

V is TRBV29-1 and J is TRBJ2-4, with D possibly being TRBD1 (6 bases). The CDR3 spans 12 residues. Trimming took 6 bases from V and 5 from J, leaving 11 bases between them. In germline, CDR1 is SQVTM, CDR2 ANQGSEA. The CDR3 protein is CSVGGGQNIQYF. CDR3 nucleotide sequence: TGCAGCGTGGGTGGGGGCCAAAACATTCAGTACTTC.

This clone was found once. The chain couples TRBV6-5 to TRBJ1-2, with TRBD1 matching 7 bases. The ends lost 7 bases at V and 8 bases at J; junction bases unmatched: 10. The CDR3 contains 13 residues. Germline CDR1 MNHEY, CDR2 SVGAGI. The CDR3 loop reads CASKTGKVEGYTF. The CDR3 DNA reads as TGTGCCAGCAAGACAGGGAAAGTGGAGGGCTACACCTTC.

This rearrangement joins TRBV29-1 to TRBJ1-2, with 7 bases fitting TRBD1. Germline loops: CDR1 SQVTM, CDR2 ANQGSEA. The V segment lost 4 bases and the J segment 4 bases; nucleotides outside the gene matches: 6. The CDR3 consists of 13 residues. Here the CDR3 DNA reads TGCAGCGTTGGAGGGGGCGAAGGCTATGGCTACACCTTC. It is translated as CSVGGGEGYGYTF.

This CDR3 is CASSLAGGSNQPQHF. DNA for the CDR3: TGTGCCAGCAGTTTAGCAGGGGGCTCCAATCAGCCCCAGCATTTT. The chain couples TRBV27 to TRBJ1-5; 8 bases map to TRBD1. The V gene end was trimmed by 2 bases and the J gene end by 3 bases; junction bases not matched to a gene: 3. Looked up from germline, CDR1 is MNHEY and CDR2 is SMNVEV (reference sequence). The CDR3 totals 15 residues.

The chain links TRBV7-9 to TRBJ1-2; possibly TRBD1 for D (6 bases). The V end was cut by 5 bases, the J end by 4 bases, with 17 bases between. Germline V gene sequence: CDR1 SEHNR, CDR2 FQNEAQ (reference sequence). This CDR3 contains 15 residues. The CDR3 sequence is CASSQPIGTTYGYTF. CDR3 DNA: TGTGCCAGCAGCCAACCGATCGGGACAACCTATGGCTACACCTTC.

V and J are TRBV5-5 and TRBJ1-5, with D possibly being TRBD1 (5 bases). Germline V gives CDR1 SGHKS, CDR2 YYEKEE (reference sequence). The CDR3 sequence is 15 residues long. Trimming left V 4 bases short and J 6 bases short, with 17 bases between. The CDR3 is CASSRGVEVPQPQHF. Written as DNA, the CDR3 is TGTGCCAGCAGCCGGGGGGTTGAGGTCCCTCAGCCCCAGCATTTT.

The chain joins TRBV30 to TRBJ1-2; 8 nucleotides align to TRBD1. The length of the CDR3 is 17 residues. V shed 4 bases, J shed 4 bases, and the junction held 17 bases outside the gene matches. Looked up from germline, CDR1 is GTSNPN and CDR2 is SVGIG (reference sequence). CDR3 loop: CAWKALDRERLGYGYTF. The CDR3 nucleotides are TGTGCCTGGAAGGCTTTGGACAGGGAGAGGTTAGGCTATGGCTACACCTTC.

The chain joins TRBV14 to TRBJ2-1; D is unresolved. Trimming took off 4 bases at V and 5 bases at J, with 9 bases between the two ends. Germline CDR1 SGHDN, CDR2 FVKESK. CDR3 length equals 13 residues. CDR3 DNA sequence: TGTGCCAGCAGCCCCCCTATGCACAATGAGCAGTTCTTC. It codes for CASSPPMHNEQFF.

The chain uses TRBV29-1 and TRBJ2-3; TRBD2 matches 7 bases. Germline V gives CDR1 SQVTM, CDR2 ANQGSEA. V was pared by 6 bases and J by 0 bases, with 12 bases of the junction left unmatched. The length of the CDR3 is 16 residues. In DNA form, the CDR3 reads TGCAGCGTCGGACGCGGCGGGGGATCTAGCACAGATACGCAGTATTTT. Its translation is CSVGRGGGSSTDTQYF.

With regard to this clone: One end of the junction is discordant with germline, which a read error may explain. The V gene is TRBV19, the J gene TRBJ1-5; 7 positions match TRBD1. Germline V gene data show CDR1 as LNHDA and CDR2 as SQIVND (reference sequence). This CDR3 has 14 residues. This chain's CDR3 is CASSTRDSSQPQHF. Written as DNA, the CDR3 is TGTGCCAGTAGTACCCGGGACAGCAGTCAGCCCCAGCATTTT.

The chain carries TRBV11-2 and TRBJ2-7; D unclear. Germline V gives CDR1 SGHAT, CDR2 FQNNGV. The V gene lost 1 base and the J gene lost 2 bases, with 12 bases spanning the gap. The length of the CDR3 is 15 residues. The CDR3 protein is CASSLGAVPAYEQYF. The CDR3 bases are TGTGCCAGCAGCTTAGGGGCAGTCCCTGCCTACGAGCAGTACTTC.

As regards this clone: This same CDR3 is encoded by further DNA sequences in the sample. The CDR3 coding sequence is TGTGCCAGCAGACCGACCGGGGATGTCTCTGGAAACACCATATATTTT. Protein: CASRPTGDVSGNTIYF. The rearrangement joins TRBV28 to TRBJ1-3; D remains unclear. V was clipped by 6 bases and J by 0 bases, with 15 bases between them. The V gene's germline CDR1 is MDHEN and CDR2 SYDVKM. This CDR3 comprises 16 residues.

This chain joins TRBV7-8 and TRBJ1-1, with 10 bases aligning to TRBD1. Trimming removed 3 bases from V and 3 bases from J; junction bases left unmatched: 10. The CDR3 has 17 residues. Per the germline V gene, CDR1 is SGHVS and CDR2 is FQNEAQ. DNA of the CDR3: TGTGCCAGCAGCTTCCGGGACAGGGGCGCAGGGTACACTGAAGCTTTCTTT. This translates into CASSFRDRGAGYTEAFF.

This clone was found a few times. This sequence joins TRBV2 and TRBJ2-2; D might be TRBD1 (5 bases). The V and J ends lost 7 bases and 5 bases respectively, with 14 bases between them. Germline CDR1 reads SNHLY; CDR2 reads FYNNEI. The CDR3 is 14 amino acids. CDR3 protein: CASNGHLRTGELFF. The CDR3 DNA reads TGTGCCAGCAACGGACACCTGAGGACCGGGGAGCTGTTTTTT.

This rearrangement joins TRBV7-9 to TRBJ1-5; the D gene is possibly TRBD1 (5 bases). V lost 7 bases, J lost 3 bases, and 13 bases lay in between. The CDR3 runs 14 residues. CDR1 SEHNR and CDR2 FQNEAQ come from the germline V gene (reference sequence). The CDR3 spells CASTWGGDNQPQHF. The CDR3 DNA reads TGTGCCAGCACCTGGGGGGGGGACAATCAGCCCCAGCATTTT.

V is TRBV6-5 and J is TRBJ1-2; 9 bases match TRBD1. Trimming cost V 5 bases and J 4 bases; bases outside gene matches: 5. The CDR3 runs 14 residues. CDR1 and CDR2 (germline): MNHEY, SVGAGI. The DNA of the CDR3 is TGTGCCAGCAGTCGCCCGGACAGGGGCTATGGCTACACCTTC. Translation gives CASSRPDRGYGYTF.

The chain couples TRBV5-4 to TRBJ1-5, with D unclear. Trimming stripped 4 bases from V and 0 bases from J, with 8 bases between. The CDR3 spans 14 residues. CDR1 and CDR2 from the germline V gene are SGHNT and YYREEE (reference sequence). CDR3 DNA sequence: TGTGCCAGCAGCATCCGGTATAGCAATCAGCCCCAGCATTTT. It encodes CASSIRYSNQPQHF.

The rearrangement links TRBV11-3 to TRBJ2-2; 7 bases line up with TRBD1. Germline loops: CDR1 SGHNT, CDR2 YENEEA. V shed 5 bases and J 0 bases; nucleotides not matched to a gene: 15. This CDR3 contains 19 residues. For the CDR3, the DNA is TGTGCCAGCAGCCCTAACTTCCGGACAGGTAGGTCGAACACCGGGGAGCTGTTTTTT. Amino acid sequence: CASSPNFRTGRSNTGELFF.

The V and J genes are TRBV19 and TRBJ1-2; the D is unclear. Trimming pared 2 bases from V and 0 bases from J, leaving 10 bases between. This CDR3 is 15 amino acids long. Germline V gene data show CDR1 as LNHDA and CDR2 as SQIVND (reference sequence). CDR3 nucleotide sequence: TGTGCCAGTAGTATAAACCCAAACACTAACTATGGCTACACCTTC. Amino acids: CASSINPNTNYGYTF.

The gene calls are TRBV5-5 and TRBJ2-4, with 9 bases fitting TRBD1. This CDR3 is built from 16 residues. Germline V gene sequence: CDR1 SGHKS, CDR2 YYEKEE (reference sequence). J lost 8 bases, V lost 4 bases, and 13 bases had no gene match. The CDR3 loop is CASSRSPGTGNYIQYF. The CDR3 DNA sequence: TGTGCCAGCAGCCGCTCCCCCGGGACAGGGAATTACATTCAGTACTTC.

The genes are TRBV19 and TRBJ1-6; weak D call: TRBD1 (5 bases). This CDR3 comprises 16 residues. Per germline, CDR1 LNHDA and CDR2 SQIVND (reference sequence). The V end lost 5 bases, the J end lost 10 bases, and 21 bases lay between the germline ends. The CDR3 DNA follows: TGTGCCAGTAGTCTCTCGGCCCAGGGCGTCAGCTCACCCCTCCACTTT. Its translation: CASSLSAQGVSSPLHF.

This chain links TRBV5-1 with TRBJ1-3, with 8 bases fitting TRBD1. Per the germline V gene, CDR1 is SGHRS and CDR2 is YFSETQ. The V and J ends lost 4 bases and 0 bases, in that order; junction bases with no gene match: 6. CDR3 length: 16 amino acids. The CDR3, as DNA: TGCGCCAGCAGCCCGAGACAGGGGTACTCTGGAAACACCATATATTTT. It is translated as CASSPRQGYSGNTIYF.